These T cell receptor beta chains were read from a single sample in a study of technical replicates of blood from a handful of donors. Profiling relied on immunoSEQ multiplex PCR, and the TCRdb table lists in-frame clones only, not all of them. This table holds roughly 69,000 clones, around 97% found once. The sample consisted of T cells isolated from PBMCs. Source of these receptors: a human donor in good health. The CDR3 runs from the conserved cysteine through the conserved F or W. The order of the fields is clone size, J gene, D gene, V gene, CDR3 protein, CDR3 DNA. The D gene is left open where the match is weak. The size field is filled for only some rows; it gives once, few, many or a size class.

clone_size: .
j_call: TRBJ2-7
d_call: TRBD2
v_call: TRBV28
cdr3_aa: CASSLPLAEIYEQYF
cdr3_nt: TGTGCCAGCTCTTTGCCCCTAGCGGAAATCTACGAGCAGTACTTC

clone_size: .
j_call: TRBJ2-7
d_call: TRBD2
v_call: TRBV6-5
cdr3_aa: CASSRTSGSYEQYF
cdr3_nt: TGTGCCAGCAGTCGGACTAGCGGCTCCTACGAGCAGTACTTC

clone_size: .
j_call: TRBJ2-7
d_call: .
v_call: TRBV4-1
cdr3_aa: CASGNMDEQYF
cdr3_nt: TGCGCCAGCGGCAACATGGACGAGCAGTACTTC

clone_size: once
j_call: TRBJ1-2
d_call: .
v_call: TRBV27
cdr3_aa: CASSTTGTGYTF
cdr3_nt: TGTGCCAGCAGTACGACAGGAACCGGCTACACCTTC

clone_size: .
j_call: TRBJ2-4
d_call: .
v_call: TRBV4-3
cdr3_aa: CASSQEDAGENIQYF
cdr3_nt: TGCGCCAGCAGCCAAGAAGATGCAGGGGAAAACATTCAGTACTTC

clone_size: .
j_call: TRBJ2-7
d_call: TRBD2
v_call: TRBV19
cdr3_aa: CASSTSGRVYEQYF
cdr3_nt: TGTGCCAGTAGTACTAGCGGGAGGGTCTACGAGCAGTACTTC

clone_size: .
j_call: TRBJ1-4
d_call: TRBD1
v_call: TRBV19
cdr3_aa: CARRQGAEKLFF
cdr3_nt: TGTGCCCGTCGACAGGGGGCTGAAAAACTGTTTTTT

clone_size: .
j_call: TRBJ1-2
d_call: TRBD1
v_call: TRBV5-5
cdr3_aa: CASSLARFEYRGSTWGYTF
cdr3_nt: TGTGCCAGCAGCTTGGCCCGATTTGAATACAGGGGTTCAACTTGGGGCTACACCTTC

clone_size: .
j_call: TRBJ1-2
d_call: TRBD1
v_call: TRBV29-1
cdr3_aa: CSVEAGGIYGYTF
cdr3_nt: TGCAGCGTTGAAGCAGGGGGGATCTATGGCTACACCTTC

clone_size: .
j_call: TRBJ1-3
d_call: TRBD1
v_call: TRBV7-2
cdr3_aa: CASSPTSPGTVPIYF
cdr3_nt: TGTGCCAGCAGCCCTACGAGTCCCGGGACAGTGCCCATATATTTT

clone_size: .
j_call: TRBJ1-3
d_call: .
v_call: TRBV19
cdr3_aa: CASLGGDSGNTIYF
cdr3_nt: TGTGCCAGTCTTGGAGGAGATTCTGGAAACACCATATATTTT

clone_size: once
j_call: TRBJ2-7
d_call: .
v_call: TRBV5-6
cdr3_aa: CASSNNYEQYF
cdr3_nt: TGTGCCAGCAGTAATAACTACGAGCAGTACTTC

clone_size: .
j_call: TRBJ1-3
d_call: .
v_call: TRBV19
cdr3_aa: CASSYPVGSGNTIYF
cdr3_nt: TGTGCCAGTAGTTATCCGGTTGGCTCTGGAAACACCATATATTTT

clone_size: .
j_call: TRBJ2-7
d_call: TRBD2
v_call: TRBV4-2
cdr3_aa: CASSQVGSGSYEQYF
cdr3_nt: TGTGCCAGCAGCCAAGTTGGTAGCGGGAGCTACGAGCAGTACTTC

clone_size: once
j_call: TRBJ1-5
d_call: .
v_call: TRBV19
cdr3_aa: CATRGTNQPQHF
cdr3_nt: TGTGCCACTCGGGGGACCAATCAGCCCCAGCATTTT

clone_size: .
j_call: TRBJ2-3
d_call: TRBD2
v_call: TRBV9
cdr3_aa: CASSPRTSGRTDTQYF
cdr3_nt: TGTGCCAGCAGCCCCCGGACTAGCGGGAGGACAGATACGCAGTATTTT

clone_size: .
j_call: TRBJ2-2
d_call: TRBD2
v_call: TRBV9
cdr3_aa: CASSVGSGAGELFF
cdr3_nt: TGTGCCAGCAGCGTAGGTAGCGGGGCCGGGGAGCTGTTTTTT

clone_size: .
j_call: TRBJ2-3
d_call: TRBD2
v_call: TRBV7-2
cdr3_aa: CASSLFLAGGADTQYF
cdr3_nt: TGTGCCAGCAGCTTATTTCTAGCGGGAGGGGCAGATACGCAGTATTTT

clone_size: .
j_call: TRBJ1-1
d_call: .
v_call: TRBV6-5
cdr3_aa: CASLTGGRDTEAFF
cdr3_nt: TGTGCCAGCCTTACGGGGGGACGGGACACTGAAGCTTTCTTT

clone_size: .
j_call: TRBJ2-7
d_call: TRBD1
v_call: TRBV10-2
cdr3_aa: CASKDRDAYEQYF
cdr3_nt: TGCGCCAGCAAGGACAGGGATGCCTACGAGCAGTACTTC

clone_size: .
j_call: TRBJ2-7
d_call: .
v_call: TRBV6-5
cdr3_aa: CASSSLDPSYTVEQYF
cdr3_nt: TGTGCCAGCAGTTCCCTGGACCCTAGCTATACGGTCGAGCAGTACTTC

clone_size: once
j_call: TRBJ1-1
d_call: TRBD1
v_call: TRBV5-6
cdr3_aa: CASSSGTGNTEAFF
cdr3_nt: TGTGCCAGCAGCTCCGGGACAGGGAACACTGAAGCTTTCTTT

clone_size: .
j_call: TRBJ2-1
d_call: TRBD1
v_call: TRBV10-2
cdr3_aa: CASRGDSEDEQFF
cdr3_nt: TGCGCCAGCAGGGGGGACAGCGAGGATGAGCAGTTCTTC

clone_size: once
j_call: TRBJ2-1
d_call: TRBD2
v_call: TRBV7-9
cdr3_aa: CASSLDPSGRPNEQFF
cdr3_nt: TGTGCCAGCAGCTTAGATCCTAGCGGGAGGCCCAATGAGCAGTTCTTC

clone_size: .
j_call: TRBJ2-5
d_call: TRBD1
v_call: TRBV11-3
cdr3_aa: CASSPRYSSTTGERETQYF
cdr3_nt: TGTGCCAGCAGCCCTCGATATTCTTCTACTACAGGGGAGAGGGAGACCCAGTACTTC

clone_size: .
j_call: TRBJ1-5
d_call: .
v_call: TRBV28
cdr3_aa: CATSTGEYSNQPQHF
cdr3_nt: TGTGCCACCTCGACGGGAGAATATAGCAATCAGCCCCAGCATTTT

clone_size: .
j_call: TRBJ2-1
d_call: TRBD1
v_call: TRBV5-6
cdr3_aa: CASRTYTGGNEQFF
cdr3_nt: TGTGCCAGCAGAACTTATACAGGGGGCAATGAGCAGTTCTTC

clone_size: .
j_call: TRBJ2-7
d_call: TRBD2
v_call: TRBV7-2
cdr3_aa: CASSSLAGGPYEQYF
cdr3_nt: TGTGCCAGCAGTTCCCTAGCGGGAGGGCCCTACGAGCAGTACTTC

clone_size: .
j_call: TRBJ2-6
d_call: TRBD1
v_call: TRBV30
cdr3_aa: CACPTRGGTGARGANVLTF
cdr3_nt: TGTGCCTGTCCAACCAGGGGCGGGACAGGTGCCCGGGGGGCCAACGTCCTGACTTTC

clone_size: .
j_call: TRBJ1-4
d_call: .
v_call: TRBV25-1
cdr3_aa: CASSELYGPGAEKLFF
cdr3_nt: TGTGCCAGCAGTGAGTTATATGGGCCAGGGGCCGAAAAACTGTTTTTT

clone_size: once
j_call: TRBJ1-1
d_call: .
v_call: TRBV9
cdr3_aa: CASSVTLGEGNTEAFF
cdr3_nt: TGTGCCAGCAGCGTAACCTTGGGCGAGGGAAACACTGAAGCTTTCTTT

clone_size: .
j_call: TRBJ2-1
d_call: TRBD2
v_call: TRBV29-1
cdr3_aa: CSVEPSGKDNEQFF
cdr3_nt: TGCAGCGTTGAACCTAGCGGGAAGGACAATGAGCAGTTCTTC

clone_size: .
j_call: TRBJ1-1
d_call: .
v_call: TRBV10-3
cdr3_aa: CAIRDSGSPNTEAFF
cdr3_nt: TGTGCCATCAGGGATTCAGGGTCCCCGAACACTGAAGCTTTCTTT

clone_size: .
j_call: TRBJ2-2
d_call: TRBD2
v_call: TRBV9
cdr3_aa: CASRLAGGNTGELFF
cdr3_nt: TGTGCCAGCCGCTTAGCGGGAGGAAACACCGGGGAGCTGTTTTTT

clone_size: .
j_call: TRBJ2-7
d_call: .
v_call: TRBV5-4
cdr3_aa: CASSLGEIDEQYF
cdr3_nt: TGTGCCAGCAGCTTAGGGGAAATCGACGAGCAGTACTTC

clone_size: .
j_call: TRBJ2-7
d_call: TRBD2
v_call: TRBV2
cdr3_aa: CARSGTSTHEQYF
cdr3_nt: TGTGCCAGATCCGGGACTAGTACCCACGAGCAGTACTTC

clone_size: .
j_call: TRBJ1-1
d_call: .
v_call: TRBV30
cdr3_aa: CAWSTGMNTEAFF
cdr3_nt: TGTGCCTGGTCGACAGGAATGAACACTGAAGCTTTCTTT